The present entry profiles one T cell receptor beta chain with its context. What it binds is unknown. The data were taken from a study of cytomegalovirus exposure and HLA in healthy donors. Donors showed nominal health when sampled, although they likely had unrecorded immune exposures. Both 60 Vbeta primers and 13 Jbeta primers went into the PCR. Assay used: immunoSEQ multiplex PCR; TCRdb lists only in-frame clones, some missing. The table lists under 150,000 clones, over 60% of them singletons. Findings of the study overall: In vitro testing confirmed a few CMV-associated chains as specific for CMV antigens.

Trimming removed 3 bases at V and 8 bases at J, with 14 bases between. Germline V gene lookup returns CDR1 GTSNPN and CDR2 SVGIG (reference sequence). This CDR3 is 13 amino acids long. The sequence was collected from a young man in good health and CMV-seropositive. The source material was PBMCs. The V and J genes are TRBV30 and TRBJ2-1, with D possibly being TRBD1 (6 bases). CDR3 bases: TGTGCCTGGAGCGCCGGGACAAATCATGAGCAGTTCTTC. This gives the protein CAWSAGTNHEQFF.